This paragraph covers one TCR beta chain sequence. This clone was seen once. The antigen it binds to is not known. The sample holds no much larger clone one base away, and base qualities are not on file. The cohort was made up of about 670 healthy bone marrow donors. All cohort members were sampled while nominally healthy, although unrecorded immune exposures were likely present. The donor was CMV seropositive and belonged to the group of a few hundred seropositive cohort members. Each donor provided a peripheral blood sample, and peripheral blood mononuclear cells were used for TCR beta sequencing. The Qiagen DNeasy Blood Extraction Kit was used to extract genomic DNA from the blood cell samples. The sample comes from a study of cytomegalovirus exposure and HLA in healthy donors (dated by TCRdb to the late 2010s). Regarding the study in general: An earlier analysis of some 620 of the donors reported approximately 280 Gb of sequence data and 95 million to 140 million unique TCR beta sequences obtained from about 179 million T cells. Every discovery cohort repertoire had been produced on one sequencing platform. The T cell repertoires of around 670 subjects were profiled by immunosequencing and related to cytomegalovirus serostatus. An early release covering over 500 HLA-typed donors comprised about 290 gigabases of sequencing data and tens of millions of unique TCR sequences. In an earlier analysis of 587 of the donors, high-throughput TCR beta sequencing was used to judge whether each TCR beta V gene segment behaved as functional or pseudogenic. Of the 300 to 400 genotyped donors, over 65% fell in the genetic ancestry cluster associated with self-reported Caucasian donors. The study aimed to test whether signatures of past pathogen exposure could be identified by cataloging public T cell receptors. Besides the first cohort of approximately 710 subjects, a separate validation cohort made up of 120 different subjects was used. The number of typed donors differed by locus: roughly 620-640 for A, B, C, DRB1 and DQB1; approximately 540 for DQA1; 600 to 610 for DPA1; and about 450 for DPB1. Genome-wide SNP genotypes for about 60% of the roughly 670 donors were used in a later genetic analysis, which treated that subset as a discovery cohort. Among 300 to 450 genotyped donors of the cohort, an average of about 240,000 unique TCR beta nucleotide sequences were sequenced per donor, approximately 20% of them non-productive. Rather than drawing on any new phenotypic data, the later analysis identified candidate immune exposures from TCR beta sequences and the way those sequences occurred across donors. A later analysis re-analyzed previously published TCR beta repertoires from hundreds of donors and added high-resolution HLA genotyping to study TCR occurrence patterns. About 5 DR-DQ haplotypes were handled as single units for association and clustering, since linkage in the cohort was strong. Both class I and class II loci were covered by HLA typing, at four-digit resolution. Donor age, sex, ethnicity and CMV serostatus were compiled together with the repertoire data. To predict cytomegalovirus infection status, the study brought together high-throughput TCR immunosequencing, statistical association of individual TCRs with disease status, and machine learning. Results and caveats for the whole study, not just this receptor: It was suggested by the authors that the approach could potentially be generalized to other disease states and immunological phenotypes. Because counts were too low, seventeen rarely observed V segments, including chromosome 9 orphons, were excluded from the earlier analysis of some 540 of the donors. A few of the identified cytomegalovirus-associated TCR beta chains were confirmed in vitro to be specific for cytomegalovirus antigens. According to a later analysis, TCR association rates differed among HLA loci, with DRB1 alleles showing the most associated TCRs and HLA-C alleles showing the fewest. Compared with the 666-donor mean, donors in an Asian-associated ancestry cluster had fewer N-insertions in productive TCRs, according to a later genetic analysis. Most TCR sequences were seen in very few donors, while some public TCRs were found in many individuals. When HLA alleles, especially DR and DQ, strongly co-occurred, attributing TCR associations to individual alleles was difficult. In a later analysis, HLA-associated TCR beta chains were found to be more clonally expanded and to have lower generation probabilities than equally common non-associated chains. A later analysis reported that several top co-occurrence clusters appeared linked to parvovirus B19, influenza, CMV and Epstein-Barr virus. For the cohort, immune exposure information was limited to CMV serostatus. In the study, around 150 TCR beta chains were listed as associated with cytomegalovirus. Broadly in line with IMGT annotations, most TCR beta V segments showed up in productive rearrangements about 87% or about 30% of the time in an earlier analysis of several hundred of the donors. An association between a missense DCLRE1C variant and V-gene and J-gene trimming of TCR beta chains was found in a later genetic analysis and replicated in an independent cohort. Most CMV-associated TCR beta chains appeared to be HLA-restricted in a later analysis, and the HLA associations seemed to be driven largely by CMV exposure. The classifier was reported to diagnose cytomegalovirus status with high specificity and sensitivity in both the original cohort and the validation cohort. Some IMGT-functional V segments, including TRBV6-2 and TRBV6-3, could not be distinguished by the 87-base-pair reads and were therefore excluded. At a false discovery rate of 0.05, a later analysis linked approximately 18,000 TCR beta sequences to specific HLA alleles. Correlated functional status among segregating V segments might reflect linkage disequilibrium, but an unknown experimental factor could not be ruled out. Because HLA typing was missing for some donors at each locus, association tests included only the typed subset. Roughly uniform sequencing depth across donors was assumed in presence/absence analyses, although this assumption may not hold. The sequencing pipeline was judged likely to have produced a cluster of highly shared sequence variants as a technical artifact. The cohort was sequenced for TCR beta chains only, and without alpha or paired-chain data the features that could be detected were limited. A further reported finding was that TCR beta sequences accurately predicted the HLA-A and HLA-B alleles for most subjects in the first cohort.

The library was obtained by the immunoSEQ multiplex PCR assay. The multiplex PCR relied on a mix of 60 forward primers for TCR Vbeta segments and 13 reverse primers for TCR Jbeta segments. The CDR3 region of rearranged TCR beta genes was amplified from genomic DNA with a multiplex PCR assay. Amplified TCR beta libraries were sequenced as 87-base-pair reads on the Illumina HiSeq System. As for the original processing: In a later analysis, tens of millions of unique TCR beta chains were counted across the 690 or so repertoires, and roughly 11 million of these chains were shared by at least two donors. A nearest-neighbor algorithm error-corrected the raw reads and collapsed the reads into unique sequences, merging closely related sequences to remove PCR and sequencing errors. V, D and J gene segments were assigned by aligning CDR3 sequences to IMGT reference sequences. For a sequence to be retained, a match of at least six nucleotides to both a V gene segment and a J gene segment was required. Rearrangements were classified as productive when the CDR3 lacked stop codons and remained in frame with V and J, and all other rearrangements were classified as non-productive. CDR3 was defined according to IMGT convention as the region running from the second conserved V-encoded cysteine to the conserved J-encoded phenylalanine. In an earlier analysis of some 550 of the donors, sequences lacking an unambiguous match to a single V gene segment were excluded. An earlier analysis of about 600 of the donors called V segments functional above 56.7% productive rearrangements and segregating when the between-donor standard deviation exceeded 5%. To diagnose cytomegalovirus status from the catalog of TCR beta chain sequences, a statistical classification framework was built. In a later analysis, TCR nucleotide sequences were compared against IMGT/GENE-DB human TR gene sequences so that V and J genes could be assigned. A later analysis assigned CDR3 sequences and most-parsimonious VDJ recombination scenarios with the TCRdist pipeline. A later analysis defined each TCR beta chain by its CDR3 amino acid sequence plus V-gene family, and excluded reads lacking a unique V-gene family. In a later analysis, 500 to 700 highly shared, low-generation-probability nucleotide sequences were removed to address suspected cross-contamination and a sequencing artifact. In a later analysis, a clonal expansion index for each public chain was calculated from normalized within-repertoire ranks of inferred template counts. Generation probabilities in a later analysis came from a VDJ recombination model fitted to out-of-frame rearrangements, and those results were checked against IGoR. Hypergeometric tests were used in a later analysis to score TCR-TCR, TCR-HLA and TCR-CMV co-occurrence, with a repertoire-size bias correction applied to the TCR pairs. In a later analysis, false discovery rates were estimated by permuting HLA or CMV assignments 20 times. In a later analysis, co-occurring TCRs were grouped using DBSCAN, with TCRdist sequence similarity added in when clustering inside HLA-allele-positive subsets. Co-occurrence clustering excluded repertoires with fewer than 30,000 or more than 120,000 public chains, plus five with anomalous nucleotide sharing. In TCRdb, the immuneACCESS table is reduced to in-frame sequences with V and J assigned. These tables do not hold every clone; where another copy was compared, an unresolved V gene accounts for under half, and the others remain unexplained. For V, J and clone size, that table is used; D and trimming come from the DNA. This sample lists fewer than 150,000 clones; about 80% were detected once. 5.4% of the sample is in the top ten clones.

The CDR3 measures 14 amino acids from cysteine to phenylalanine. Only the CDR3 part of the read is kept: 42 bases, read in frame from the first base. As encoded in the germline V gene (reference sequence), CDR1 is LNHDA while CDR2 is SQIVND. Germline trimming amounts to 9 bases on V and 4 bases on J, with 12 as the count of junction bases outside the gene matches. The receptor comes from a woman in her 30s in good health and CMV-seropositive. Recombination linked TRBV19 to TRBJ2-7; the junction holds 7 bases that match TRBD2. The sequenced material came from PBMCs. This receptor carries the CDR3 CASGGRGSLYEQYF. The nucleotide sequence reads TGTGCCAGCGGAGGGAGGGGCTCCCTATACGAGCAGTACTTC.